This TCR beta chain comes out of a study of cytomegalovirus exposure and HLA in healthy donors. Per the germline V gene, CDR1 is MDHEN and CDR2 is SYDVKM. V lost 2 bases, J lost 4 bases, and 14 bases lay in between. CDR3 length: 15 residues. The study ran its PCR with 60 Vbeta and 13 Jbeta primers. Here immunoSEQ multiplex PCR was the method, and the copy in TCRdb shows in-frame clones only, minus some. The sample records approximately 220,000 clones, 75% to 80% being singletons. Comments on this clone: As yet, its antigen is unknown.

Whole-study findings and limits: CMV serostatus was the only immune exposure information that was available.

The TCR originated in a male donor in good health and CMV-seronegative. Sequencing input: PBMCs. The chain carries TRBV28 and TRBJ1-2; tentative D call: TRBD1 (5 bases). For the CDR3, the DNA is TGTGCCAGCAGTTTAGGGGTGGACACTCTCTATGGCTACACCTTC. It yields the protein CASSLGVDTLYGYTF.